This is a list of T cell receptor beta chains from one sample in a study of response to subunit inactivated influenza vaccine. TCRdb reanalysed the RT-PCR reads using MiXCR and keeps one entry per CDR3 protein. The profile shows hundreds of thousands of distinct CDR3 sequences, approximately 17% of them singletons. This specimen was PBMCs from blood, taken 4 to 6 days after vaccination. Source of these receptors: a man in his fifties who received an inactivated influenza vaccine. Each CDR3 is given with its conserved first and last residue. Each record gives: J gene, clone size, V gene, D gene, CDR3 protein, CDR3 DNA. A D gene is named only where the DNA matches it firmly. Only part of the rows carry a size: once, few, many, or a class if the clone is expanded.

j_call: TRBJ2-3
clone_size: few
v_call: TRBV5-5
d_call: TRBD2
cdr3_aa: CASSSRLAYPTDTQYF
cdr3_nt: TGTGCCAGCAGCTCGAGACTAGCGTACCCCACAGATACGCAGTATTTT

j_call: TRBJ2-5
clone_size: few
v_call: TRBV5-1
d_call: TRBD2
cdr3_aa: CASSPGTSGTQETQYF
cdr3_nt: TGCGCCAGCAGCCCCGGGACTAGCGGGACACAAGAGACCCAGTACTTC

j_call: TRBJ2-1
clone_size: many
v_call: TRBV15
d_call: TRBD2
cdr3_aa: CATSSGGYNEQFF
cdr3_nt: TGTGCCACCAGCTCGGGGGGTTACAATGAGCAGTTCTTC

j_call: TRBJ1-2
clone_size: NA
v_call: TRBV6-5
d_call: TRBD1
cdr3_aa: CASSYSGQGHGYTF
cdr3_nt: TGTGCCAGCAGTTACTCGGGACAGGGACATGGCTACACCTTC

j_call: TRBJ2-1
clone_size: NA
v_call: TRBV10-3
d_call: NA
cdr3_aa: CAISESRLGIDEQFF
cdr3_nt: TGTGCCATCAGTGAGTCGAGACTAGGTATCGATGAGCAGTTCTTC

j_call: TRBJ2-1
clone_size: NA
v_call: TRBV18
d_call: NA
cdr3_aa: CASSGLFASSYNEQFF
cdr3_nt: TGTGCCAGCTCTGGACTTTTCGCTTCTTCCTACAATGAGCAGTTCTTC

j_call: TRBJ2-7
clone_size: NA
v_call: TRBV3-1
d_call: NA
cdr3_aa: CASSSRDQSYEQYF
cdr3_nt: TGTGCCAGCAGCTCCCGGGACCAGTCCTACGAGCAGTACTTC

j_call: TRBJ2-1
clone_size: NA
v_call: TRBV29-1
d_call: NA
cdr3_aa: CSVGLGTGINEQFF
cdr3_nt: TGCAGCGTTGGACTGGGGACTGGCATCAATGAGCAGTTCTTC

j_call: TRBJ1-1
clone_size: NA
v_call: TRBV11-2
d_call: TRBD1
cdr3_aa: CASSLDLGGRTEAFF
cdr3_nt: TGTGCCAGCAGCTTAGATTTAGGGGGCCGAACTGAAGCTTTCTTT

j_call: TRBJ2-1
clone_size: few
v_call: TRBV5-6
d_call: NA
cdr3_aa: CASSTLDTGLSHEQFF
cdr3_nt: TGTGCCAGCAGCACATTAGACACGGGACTCAGCCATGAGCAGTTCTTC

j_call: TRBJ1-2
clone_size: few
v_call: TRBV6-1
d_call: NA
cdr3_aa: CASNVQTGNYGYTF
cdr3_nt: TGTGCCAGCAATGTTCAGACGGGGAACTATGGCTACACCTTC

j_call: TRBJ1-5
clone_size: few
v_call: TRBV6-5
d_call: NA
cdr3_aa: CASSYSRGSNQPQHF
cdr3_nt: TGTGCCAGCAGTTACTCAAGGGGGAGCAATCAGCCCCAGCATTTT

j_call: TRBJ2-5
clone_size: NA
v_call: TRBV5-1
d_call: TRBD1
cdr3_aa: CASRHRGQETQYF
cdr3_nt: TGCGCCAGCAGGCACAGGGGCCAAGAGACCCAGTACTTC

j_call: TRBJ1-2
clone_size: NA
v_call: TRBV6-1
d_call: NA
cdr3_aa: CASSTGTSYGYTF
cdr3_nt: TGTGCCAGCAGCACCGGGACTTCGTATGGCTACACCTTC

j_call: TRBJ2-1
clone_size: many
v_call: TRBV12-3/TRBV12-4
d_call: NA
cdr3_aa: CASTLGIRINNEQFF
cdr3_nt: TGTGCCAGCACCCTCGGGATTAGGATTAACAATGAGCAGTTCTTC

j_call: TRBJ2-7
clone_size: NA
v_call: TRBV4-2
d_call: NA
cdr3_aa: CASSQAPGHSYEQYF
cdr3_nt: TGTGCCAGCAGCCAAGCCCCGGGACACTCCTACGAGCAGTACTTC

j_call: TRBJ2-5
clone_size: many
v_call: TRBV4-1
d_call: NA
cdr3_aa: CASSQDYLGRETQYF
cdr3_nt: TGCGCCAGCAGCCAAGATTATTTGGGGCGAGAGACCCAGTACTTC

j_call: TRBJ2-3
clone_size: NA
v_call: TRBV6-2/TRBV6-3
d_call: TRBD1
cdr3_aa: CASSHRDRAFSREDTQYF
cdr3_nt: TGTGCCAGCAGCCACCGGGACAGGGCATTCTCACGCGAGGATACGCAGTATTTT

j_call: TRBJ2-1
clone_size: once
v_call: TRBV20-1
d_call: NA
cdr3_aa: CSAQTFYNEQFF
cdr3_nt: TGCAGTGCCCAGACCTTTTACAATGAGCAGTTCTTC

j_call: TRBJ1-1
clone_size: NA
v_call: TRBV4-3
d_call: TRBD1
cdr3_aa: CASSQAPTGATEAFF
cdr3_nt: TGCGCCAGCAGCCAGGCCCCGACAGGGGCCACTGAAGCTTTCTTT

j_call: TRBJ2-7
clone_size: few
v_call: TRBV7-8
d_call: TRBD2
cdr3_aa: CASSYASTSFYEQYF
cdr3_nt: TGTGCCAGCAGCTACGCCTCGACTAGCTTCTACGAGCAGTACTTC

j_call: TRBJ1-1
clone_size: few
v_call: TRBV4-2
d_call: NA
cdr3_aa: CASSQTPENTEAFF
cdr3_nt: TGTGCCAGCAGCCAAACTCCAGAGAACACTGAAGCTTTCTTT

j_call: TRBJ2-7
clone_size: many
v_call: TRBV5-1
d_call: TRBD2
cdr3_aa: CASSFDGGSEQYF
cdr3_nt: TGCGCCAGCAGCTTCGACGGGGGGTCCGAGCAGTACTTC

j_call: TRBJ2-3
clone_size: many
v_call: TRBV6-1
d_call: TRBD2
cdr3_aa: CATALGSGSADTQYF
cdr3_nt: TGTGCCACCGCTCTCGGTAGCGGGAGTGCAGATACGCAGTATTTT

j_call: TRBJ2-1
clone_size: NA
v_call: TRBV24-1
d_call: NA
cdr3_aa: CATSDGGTLRGLFF
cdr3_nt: TGTGCCACCAGTGATGGCGGGACCCTCAGAGGGCTGTTCTTC

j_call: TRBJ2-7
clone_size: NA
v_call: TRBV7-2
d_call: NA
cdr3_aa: CASSLAGSESYEQYF
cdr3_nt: TGTGCCAGCAGCTTAGCTGGTAGCGAATCCTACGAGCAGTACTTC

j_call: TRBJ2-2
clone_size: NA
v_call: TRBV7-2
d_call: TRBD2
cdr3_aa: CASSGLGVRELFF
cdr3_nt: TGTGCCAGCTCAGGACTAGGGGTACGGGAGCTGTTTTTT

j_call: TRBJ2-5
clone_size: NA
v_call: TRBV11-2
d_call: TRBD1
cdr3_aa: CASRRIRGRAQETQYF
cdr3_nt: TGTGCCAGCAGGCGAATCAGGGGGCGAGCCCAAGAGACCCAGTACTTC

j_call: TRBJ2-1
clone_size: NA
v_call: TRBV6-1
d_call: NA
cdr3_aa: CASRTGTLVYNEQFF
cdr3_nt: TGTGCCAGCAGGACCGGGACTTTAGTCTACAATGAGCAGTTCTTC

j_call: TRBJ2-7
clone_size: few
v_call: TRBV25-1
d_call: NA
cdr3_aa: CASIFGCFSYEQYF
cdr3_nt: TGTGCCAGCATTTTCGGTTGTTTCTCCTACGAGCAGTACTTC

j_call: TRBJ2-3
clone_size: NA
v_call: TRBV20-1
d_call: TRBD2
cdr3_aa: CSARGASGRPQYF
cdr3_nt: TGCAGTGCTAGAGGGGCTAGCGGGCGCCCCCAGTATTTT

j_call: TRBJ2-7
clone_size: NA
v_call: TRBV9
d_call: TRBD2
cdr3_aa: CASSARGLASEQYF
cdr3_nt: TGTGCCAGCAGCGCCAGGGGACTAGCGTCTGAGCAGTACTTC

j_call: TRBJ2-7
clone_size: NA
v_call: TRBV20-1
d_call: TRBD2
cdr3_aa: CSARGASGGNNEQYF
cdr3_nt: TGCAGTGCTAGAGGGGCTAGCGGCGGTAACAATGAGCAGTACTTC